This TCR beta chain was observed in a study of blood T cell repertoires in COVID-19. As for the study in general: PBMCs, B-cell-depleted T cells, or T cells were the source of the cDNA or gDNA that made up the material.

Assay used: immunoSEQ multiplex PCR; TCRdb lists only in-frame clones, some missing. Among approximately 670,000 clones listed, over 80% were seen once. V was shortened by 4 bases and J by 8 bases, with 11 bases between the two germline ends. The CDR3 loop spans 12 amino acids. Germline V gene sequence: CDR1 MNHEY, CDR2 SVGEGT. The clonotype comes from a woman between 18 and 29 years old with acute or convalescent COVID-19. Sequenced sample: peripheral blood. V usage is TRBV6-2 or TRBV6-3 and J usage is TRBJ1-1; D is uncertain. This chain's CDR3 is CASSSGLPEAFF. CDR3 DNA: TGTGCCAGCAGTTCCGGTCTGCCAGAAGCTTTCTTT.